One sample yielded the 13 T cell receptor beta chains listed below, sequenced in a study of cytomegalovirus exposure and HLA in healthy donors. Primers included in the PCR were 60 Vbeta and 13 Jbeta primers. The protocol was immunoSEQ multiplex PCR, while the TCRdb copy is restricted to in-frame clones and leaves out a portion. The sample has some 90,000 clones; approximately 79% are singletons. The sample was PBMCs. These receptors were obtained from a man between 25 and 39 years old in good health and CMV-seronegative.

The chain has TRBV6-6 and TRBJ1-6; D not resolved. V was clipped by 6 bases and J by 5 bases, with 14 bases between them. The CDR3 contains 15 residues. Germline V gene lookup returns CDR1 MNHNY and CDR2 SVGAGI (reference sequence). CDR3 amino acids: CASSLQRRDNSPLHF. The CDR3 nucleotides read TGTGCCAGCAGCTTACAACGGAGAGATAATTCACCCCTCCACTTT.

The V and J genes are TRBV11-2 and TRBJ2-2; unclear D gene. This CDR3 spans 13 amino acids. Looked up from germline, CDR1 is SGHAT and CDR2 is FQNNGV. The V end was cut by 1 base, the J end by 6 bases, with 6 bases between. The CDR3 sequence is CASSLVYPGELFF. CDR3 sequence (DNA): TGTGCCAGCAGCTTAGTGTATCCCGGGGAGCTGTTTTTT. Full variable domain (missing parts from reference TRBV11-2 and TRBJ2-2): EAGVAQSPRYKIIEKRQSVAFWCNPISGHATLYWYQQILGQGPKLLIQFQNNGVVDDSQLPKDRFSAERLKGVDSTLKIQPAKLEDSAVYLCASSLVYPGELFFGEGSRLTVL.

The V and J genes are TRBV4-1 and TRBJ2-1; D is possibly TRBD1 (6 bases). The CDR3 is 16 amino acids. With 3 bases removed from V and 10 bases from J, the gap between germline ends came to 22 bases. In germline, CDR1 is MGHRA, CDR2 YSYEKL. The CDR3 coding sequence is TGCGCCAGCAGCCAGGATACAGGGTTCGGAATAGGGGAGCAGTTCTTC. Protein product: CASSQDTGFGIGEQFF.

The chain couples TRBV7-3 to TRBJ2-1; 7 nucleotides align to TRBD1. This CDR3 is 12 amino acids long. The junction had 8 bases not matched to a gene; V was cut back by 3 bases and J by 15 bases. Looked up from germline, CDR1 is SGHTA and CDR2 is FQGTGA. The CDR3 sequence is CASSFQTGEWFF. CDR3 DNA: TGTGCCAGCAGCTTTCAAACAGGGGAATGGTTCTTC.

The rearrangement uses TRBV2 and TRBJ2-7; a possible D gene is TRBD2 (5 bases). The V gene's germline CDR1 is SNHLY and CDR2 FYNNEI. This CDR3 is 11 amino acids long. V was cut by 4 bases and J by 7 bases, with 8 bases left in between. The CDR3, as DNA: TGTGCCAGCAGTGGGACTCTGGAGCAGTACTTC. Translated: CASSGTLEQYF.

V and J are TRBV27 and TRBJ2-6; D gene unclear. Germline lookup yields CDR1 MNHEY and CDR2 SMNVEV (reference sequence). The germline V and J ends were trimmed by 5 bases and 1 base, with 9 bases remaining between them. This CDR3 comprises 15 residues. CDR3 coding DNA: TGTGCCAGCAGTCCTAGGATGTCTGGGGCCAACGTCCTGACTTTC. Protein: CASSPRMSGANVLTF. The variable domain in full, with the rest retrieved from reference TRBV27 and TRBJ2-6, is EAQVTQNPRYLITVTGKKLTVTCSQNMNHEYMSWYRQDPGLGLRQIYYSMNVEVTDKGDVPEGYKVSRKEKRNFPLILESPSPNQTSLYFCASSPRMSGANVLTFGAGSRLTVL.

With respect to this clone: At the DNA level, this CDR3 is encoded by other sequences in the same sample as well. The chain couples TRBV29-1 to TRBJ1-1; D remains ambiguous. Germline lookup yields CDR1 SQVTM and CDR2 ANQGSEA. V lost 0 bases, J lost 0 bases, and 8 bases lay in between. The CDR3 loop spans 14 amino acids. CDR3 sequence: CSVEEGQLNTEAFF. The CDR3 nucleotides are TGCAGCGTTGAAGAGGGCCAGTTGAACACTGAAGCTTTCTTT.

The chain employs TRBV19 and TRBJ1-1; weak D call: TRBD1 (6 bases). Trimming removed 8 bases at V and 8 bases at J, with 15 bases between. CDR3 size: 12 residues. Germline V gene data show CDR1 as LNHDA and CDR2 as SQIVND (reference sequence). The CDR3 DNA reads as TGTGCCAGTGCCGGACAGCTGACAGAAGCTTTCTTT. Protein sequence: CASAGQLTEAFF.

V gene TRBV10-3 combines with J gene TRBJ1-5; 7 bases agree with TRBD1. V dropped 2 bases and J dropped 5; count of bases not matched to a gene: 3. Germline CDR1 is ENHRY and CDR2 is SYGVKD. The CDR3 totals 14 residues. CDR3 protein: CAISEDRADQPQHF. CDR3 nucleotide sequence: TGTGCCATCAGTGAGGACAGGGCCGATCAGCCCCAGCATTTT.

This sequence joins TRBV14 and TRBJ1-6; D may be TRBD1 (5 bases). The CDR3 sequence is 15 residues long. Germline values: CDR1 SGHDN, CDR2 FVKESK. V lost 0 bases and J 5 bases, leaving 8 bases between the germline ends. CDR3 nucleotide sequence: TGTGCCAGCAGCCAAGAGGGGGGGGATAATTCACCCCTCCACTTT. It translates to CASSQEGGDNSPLHF. The full variable domain, rest sourced from reference TRBV14 and TRBJ1-6, is EAGVTQFPSHSVIEKGQTVTLRCDPISGHDNLYWYRRVMGKEIKFLLHFVKESKQDESGMPNNRFLAERTGGTYSTLKVQPAELEDSGVYFCASSQEGGDNSPLHFGNGTRLTVT.

The V call is TRBV13, the J call TRBJ2-1; 12 nucleotides match TRBD2. CDR1 and CDR2 from the germline V gene are PRHDT and FYEKMQ (reference sequence). Trimming at V came to 4 bases and at J to 3 bases, leaving 4 bases not matched to a gene. This CDR3 has 16 amino acids. CDR3 region: CASSSGLAGRYNEQFF. The CDR3, as DNA: TGTGCCAGCAGCTCCGGACTAGCGGGGCGCTACAATGAGCAGTTCTTC.

This clone was seen more than once but under ten times. V gene TRBV18 combines with J gene TRBJ1-1; 7 positions match TRBD1. This CDR3 is 13 amino acids long. V dropped 5 bases and J dropped 8; count of bases not matched to a gene: 8. Germline V gene sequence: CDR1 KGHSH, CDR2 LQKENI. This CDR3 reads CASSTGTVSEAFF. CDR3 in DNA: TGTGCCAGCTCAACCGGGACAGTGAGCGAAGCTTTCTTT.

This rearrangement joins TRBV19 to TRBJ2-1, with 9 bases matching TRBD1. The CDR3 covers 14 residues. Losses at the gene ends were 6 bases for V and 6 bases for J; bases not matched to a gene: 6. Germline lookup yields CDR1 LNHDA and CDR2 SQIVND (reference sequence). The CDR3 DNA reads as TGTGCCAGTAGGGACGGACAGGGGCTCAATGAGCAGTTCTTC. This translates into CASRDGQGLNEQFF. Looking up the rest from reference TRBV19 and TRBJ2-1 gives the full variable domain: DGGITQSPKYLFRKEGQNVTLSCEQNLNHDAMYWYRQDPGQGLRLIYYSQIVNDFQKGDIAEGYSVSREKKESFPLTVTSAQKNPTAFYLCASRDGQGLNEQFFGPGTRLTVL.